What follows describes a single TCR beta chain. Seattle patients were enrolled during active infection and followed longitudinally. This sample was included in a study of blood T cell repertoires in COVID-19. Study summary: Samples taken during acute and convalescent COVID-19 were collected in the United States, Italy and Spain.

The germline V gene encodes CDR1 SGHVS and CDR2 FQNEAQ. The junction had 2 bases not matched to a gene; V was cut back by 6 bases and J by 4 bases. This CDR3 is 14 amino acids long. Some clones are missing from TCRdb's copy, which holds only in-frame ones; the method was immunoSEQ multiplex PCR. The sample carries 150,000 or so clones, about 89% recorded once. The sequencing input was peripheral blood. This TCR was sampled from a man aged 60 to 69 with COVID-19, enrolled during active disease. The chain employs TRBV7-8 and TRBJ2-2; 10 nucleotides align to TRBD1. DNA for the CDR3: TGTGCCAGCAGGGGGACAGGGGTCACCGGGGAGCTGTTTTTT. As protein: CASRGTGVTGELFF.